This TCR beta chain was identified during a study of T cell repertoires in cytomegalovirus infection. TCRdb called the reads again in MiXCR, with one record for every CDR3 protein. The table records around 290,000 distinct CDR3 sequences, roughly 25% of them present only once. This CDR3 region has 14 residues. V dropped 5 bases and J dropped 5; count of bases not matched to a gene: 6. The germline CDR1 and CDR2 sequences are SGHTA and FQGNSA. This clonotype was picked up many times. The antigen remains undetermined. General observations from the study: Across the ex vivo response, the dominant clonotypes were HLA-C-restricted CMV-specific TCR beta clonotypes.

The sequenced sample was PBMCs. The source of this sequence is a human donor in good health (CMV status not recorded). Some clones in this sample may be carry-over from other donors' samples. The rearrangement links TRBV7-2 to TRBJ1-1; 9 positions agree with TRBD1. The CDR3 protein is CASSPGTGRTEAFF. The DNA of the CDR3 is TGTGCCAGCAGCCCCGGGACAGGGAGGACTGAAGCTTTCTTT.